This TCR beta chain originates from a study of T-cell reconstitution after alpha-beta-depleted transplantation in children. CDR1 is KGHDR and CDR2 is SFDVKD in the germline V gene. The CDR3 covers 15 residues. The V gene lost 4 bases and the J gene lost 4 bases, with 12 bases spanning the gap. Unique molecular identifiers were used in preparing the TCRbeta library. TCRdb reprocessed the PCR reads via MiXCR and lists one record per CDR3 protein. The sample holds about 980,000 distinct CDR3 sequences; around 30% are singletons and the top ten take roughly 31%. This clonotype originated in a boy less than two years old who had a stem cell transplant for SCID, so the T cells may come from the graft donor. The chain links TRBV24-1 to TRBJ2-2, with unresolved D. Specimen: PBMCs, mostly from graft donor cells, collected 360 days after TCRalphabeta/CD19-depleted stem cell transplant. In nucleotides, the CDR3 is TGTGCCACCAGTGACCGGACCGGCTCCACCGGGGAGCTGTTTTTT. Translation gives CATSDRTGSTGELFF.